This TCR beta chain was recorded in a study of blood T cell repertoires in COVID-19. About the study: The cDNA or gDNA used as material had been derived from T cells, B-cell-depleted T cells, or PBMCs.

The repertoire was sequenced with immunoSEQ multiplex PCR; TCRdb's copy has only in-frame clones and lacks some. This table holds around 300,000 clones, approximately 90% found once. The germline CDR1 and CDR2 sequences are MNHEY and SVGAGI. V lost 7 bases and J lost 7, with 17 bases in between. There are 15 residues in the CDR3. Material: PBMCs or T cells enriched from blood (not recorded which). The gene calls are TRBV6-5 and TRBJ1-6; D is perhaps TRBD1 (5 bases). The TCR sequence derives from a woman aged 18-35 years who had recovered from COVID-19. CDR3 bases: TGTGCCAGCACCCGAAGTAGGGGTTCCAATTCACCCCTCCACTTT. Residues: CASTRSRGSNSPLHF.